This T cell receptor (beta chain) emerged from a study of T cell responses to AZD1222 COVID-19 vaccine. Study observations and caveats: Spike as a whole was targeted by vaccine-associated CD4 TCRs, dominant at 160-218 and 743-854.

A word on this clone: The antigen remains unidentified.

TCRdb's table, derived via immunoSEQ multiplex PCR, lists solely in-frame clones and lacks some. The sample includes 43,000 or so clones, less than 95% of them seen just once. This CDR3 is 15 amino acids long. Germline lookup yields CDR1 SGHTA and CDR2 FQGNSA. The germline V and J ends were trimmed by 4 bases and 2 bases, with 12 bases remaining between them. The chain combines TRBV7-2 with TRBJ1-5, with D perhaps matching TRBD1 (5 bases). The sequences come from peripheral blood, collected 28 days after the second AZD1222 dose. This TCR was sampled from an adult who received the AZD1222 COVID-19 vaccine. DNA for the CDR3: TGTGCCAGCAGCTCGGGGGGAGCTGGCAATCAGCCCCAGCATTTT. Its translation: CASSSGGAGNQPQHF.